This TCR beta chain was identified during a study of T cell repertoires in cytomegalovirus infection. General study findings and limits: Individuals carrying CMV plus the relevant HLA were identified by cumulative frequency of public TCR beta families.

For this clonotype: Its antigen is still unknown.

TCRdb ran MiXCR on the reads and lists one entry per CDR3 protein. The sample holds approximately 340,000 distinct CDR3 sequences, roughly 28% seen once. The sequences come from cultured PBMCs, collected from culture after CMV antigen stimulation. This TCR came from a human donor in good health (CMV status not recorded). Some clones in this sample may be carry-over from other donors' samples.

The CDR3 bases are TGTGCCAGCAGCTTAGCCCATAGCGGGAGGGACGACGAGCAGTACTTC. Translating gives CASSLAHSGRDDEQYF. The chain joins TRBV7-8 to TRBJ2-7; 11 nucleotides agree with TRBD2. The junction had 6 bases not matched to a gene; V was cut back by 0 bases and J by 5 bases. CDR3 length equals 16 residues. In germline, CDR1 is SGHVS, CDR2 FQNEAQ.